The clone carrying this TCR beta chain was seen ten or more times. Its antigen remains unidentified. The sample is drawn from a study of response to subunit inactivated influenza vaccine. TCRdb used MiXCR to reprocess the RT-PCR reads, holding one entry per CDR3 protein. Counted here are about 800,000 distinct CDR3 sequences, less than 25% occurring once; the ten biggest clones make up roughly 10%. The study's findings and limits: Each seasonal influenza vaccination, the authors suggested, recruits few new T cells.

The clonotype comes from a man in his forties or fifties who received an inactivated influenza vaccine. The sample was PBMCs from blood, taken around 5 days after vaccination.

CDR3 sequence reads: CASRSVGGYEQYF. CDR3 in DNA: TGCGCCAGCAGGTCAGTCGGGGGCTACGAGCAGTACTTC. This chain links TRBV5-1 with TRBJ2-7; perhaps TRBD2 as D (6 bases). With 5 bases removed from V and 3 bases from J, the gap between germline ends came to 12 bases. The V gene's germline CDR1 is SGHRS and CDR2 YFSETQ. The CDR3 has 13 amino acids. Variable domain in full (rest from reference TRBV5-1 and TRBJ2-7): KAGVTQTPRYLIKTRGQQVTLSCSPISGHRSVSWYQQTPGQGLQFLFEYFSETQRNKGNFPGRFSGRQFSNSRSEMNVSTLELGDSALYLCASRSVGGYEQYFGPGTRLTVT.